Listed here are 28 T cell receptor beta chains from one sample, sequenced in a study of T cell repertoires in cytomegalovirus infection. One entry per CDR3 protein results from TCRdb running MiXCR on the reads. This sample carries around 450,000 distinct CDR3 sequences, around 11% of them seen once, and the ten largest clones take around 9.6%. What was sequenced was PBMCs. The receptors come from a human donor in good health (CMV status not recorded). Some clones in this sample may be carry-over from other donors' samples.

The V gene is TRBV5-6, the J gene TRBJ2-1; D is uncertain. Germline V CDR1 and CDR2: SGHDT, YYEEEE. Trimming cost V 0 bases and J 9 bases, with 7 bases left between them. CDR3 size: 12 residues. This CDR3 reads CASSLGDFEQFF. Written as DNA, the CDR3 is TGTGCCAGCAGCTTGGGTGATTTTGAGCAGTTCTTC. Variable domain in full (rest from reference TRBV5-6 and TRBJ2-1): DAGVTQSPTHLIKTRGQQVTLRCSPKSGHDTVSWYQQALGQGPQFIFQYYEEEERQRGNFPDRFSGHQFPNYSSELNVNALLLGDSALYLCASSLGDFEQFFGPGTRLTVL.

J is TRBJ1-6 and V is TRBV20-1; D gene unclear. Germline V gives CDR1 DFQATT, CDR2 SNEGSKA (reference sequence). The CDR3 length is 14 residues. Trimming took 3 bases from V and 3 from J, leaving 9 bases between them. The CDR3 DNA reads as TGCAGTGCTAGTGGGCAGTTCTATAATTCACCCCTCCACTTT. This codes for CSASGQFYNSPLHF.

This clonotype was seen at least ten times. The chain combines TRBV7-2 with TRBJ2-1, with TRBD2 identical over 12 bases. The CDR3 length is 19 residues. CDR1 is SGHTA, CDR2 FQGNSA, per germline. V gave up 5 bases and J gave up 0 bases; unmatched junction bases: 11. In DNA, the CDR3 is TGTGCCAGCAGCGGGGTGGGACTAGCGGGTTTCAGCTCCTACAATGAGCAGTTCTTC. Protein sequence: CASSGVGLAGFSSYNEQFF.

This clonotype was counted at least ten times. V usage is TRBV6-1 and J usage is TRBJ2-5, with D possibly TRBD2 on 5 matching bases. The V end lost 3 bases, the J end lost 5 bases, and 22 bases lay between the germline ends. The CDR3 covers 17 residues. Germline V CDR1 and CDR2: MNHNS, SASEGT. The CDR3 region is CASSDSRASTRGETQYF. CDR3 DNA: TGTGCCAGCAGTGATTCCCGGGCCTCAACGAGAGGGGAGACCCAGTACTTC.

The chain couples TRBV28 to TRBJ2-1; TRBD1 matches 9 bases. The CDR3 contains 17 residues. CDR1 is MDHEN and CDR2 is SYDVKM in the germline V gene. Unmatched junction bases numbered 6, after V lost 3 bases and J lost 0 bases. The DNA of the CDR3 is TGTGCCAGCAGTTTCCAACTACAGGGGGCCTCCTACAATGAGCAGTTCTTC. It specifies CASSFQLQGASYNEQFF.

The V and J genes are TRBV20-1 and TRBJ2-1; 10 nucleotides agree with TRBD2. The CDR3 length is 20 residues. Per the germline V gene, CDR1 is DFQATT and CDR2 is SNEGSKA (reference sequence). V dropped 0 bases and J dropped 1; count of bases not matched to a gene: 15. CDR3 in amino acids: CSARDNRPSGGILSYNEQFF. The CDR3 DNA sequence: TGCAGTGCTAGAGATAACCGGCCTAGCGGGGGTATTTTGTCCTACAATGAGCAGTTCTTC.

This clonotype was recorded many times. This sequence joins TRBV7-3 and TRBJ2-1; the D gene could be TRBD1 or TRBD2 (6 bases each). Germline values: CDR1 SGHTA, CDR2 FQGTGA. CDR3 size: 14 residues. Trimming took 4 bases from V and 0 from J, leaving 7 bases between them. DNA of the CDR3: TGTGCCAGCAGCTGGGGGGCCTCCTACAATGAGCAGTTCTTC. It translates to CASSWGASYNEQFF.

This clonotype was observed at least ten times. The DNA for the CDR3 is TGTGCCAGCAGCCAGGGACCGGACCCTAATTCACCCCTCCACTTT. It is translated as CASSQGPDPNSPLHF. The rearrangement links TRBV14 to TRBJ1-6, with D maybe TRBD1 (5 bases). The V and J ends lost 3 bases and 6 bases respectively, with 12 bases between them. Germline assignment: CDR1 SGHDN and CDR2 FVKESK. The CDR3 is made up of 15 amino acids.

This clonotype was picked up many times. This rearrangement joins TRBV7-8 to TRBJ2-1; 7 nucleotides align to TRBD2. Trimming took 5 bases from V and 6 from J; bases not matched to a gene: 10. CDR1 and CDR2 from the germline V gene are SGHVS and FQNEAQ. The CDR3 spans 15 residues. CDR3 in DNA: TGTGCCAGCAGCCCAAGGGTAGCGGGCCTCAATGAGCAGTTCTTC. Amino acids: CASSPRVAGLNEQFF.

This clonotype was counted at least ten times. The rearrangement uses TRBV7-2 and TRBJ2-3; 10 positions match TRBD2. The trim removed 5 bases at V and 0 bases at J, leaving 11 bases unmatched. Germline CDR1 is SGHTA and CDR2 is FQGNSA. The CDR3 totals 18 residues. The CDR3 reads CTSSRYHPSGRSTDTQYF. The DNA of the CDR3 is TGTACCAGCAGCCGTTACCATCCTAGCGGGAGAAGCACAGATACGCAGTATTTT.

This clonotype has a count of ten or more. This chain joins TRBV27 and TRBJ1-6; perhaps TRBD1 as D (6 bases). This CDR3 is 15 amino acids long. Between the trimmed V and J ends, which lost 3 bases and 6 bases, there was a span of 12 bases. The V gene's germline CDR1 is MNHEY and CDR2 SMNVEV (reference sequence). In DNA, the CDR3 is TGTGCCAGCAGTTTGGGGACAAGCGTTAATTCACCCCTCCACTTT. This codes for CASSLGTSVNSPLHF.

This clonotype was seen a few times. CDR3 residues: CASSFNRGEQYF. CDR3 sequence (DNA): TGTGCCAGCAGTTTTAACAGGGGCGAGCAGTACTTC. The chain joins TRBV27 to TRBJ2-7, with 7 bases identical to TRBD1. J lost 6 bases, V lost 3 bases, and 2 bases had no gene match. Germline V gene sequence: CDR1 MNHEY, CDR2 SMNVEV (reference sequence). The CDR3 sequence is 12 residues long.

Ten or more counts support this clonotype. This chain joins TRBV5-6 and TRBJ2-2; D ambiguous. The CDR3 is 14 residues long. V lost 0 bases, J lost 4 bases, and 7 bases lay in between. CDR1 SGHDT and CDR2 YYEEEE come from the germline V gene. The CDR3 DNA reads as TGTGCCAGCAGCTTGGGACCAGTCACCGGGGAGCTGTTTTTT. It translates to CASSLGPVTGELFF.

This clonotype was observed many times. The chain has TRBV5-6 and TRBJ1-5; 7 nucleotides agree with TRBD1. The junction had 7 bases not matched to a gene; V was cut back by 6 bases and J by 4 bases. In germline, CDR1 is SGHDT, CDR2 YYEEEE. The CDR3 is made up of 14 amino acids. The CDR3 sequence: CASMSQGRNQPQHF. In DNA, the CDR3 is TGTGCCAGCATGTCACAGGGGAGGAATCAGCCCCAGCATTTT.

This clonotype was seen a few times. V is TRBV30 and J is TRBJ1-2; D might be TRBD1 (5 bases). This CDR3 spans 13 amino acids. Trimming left V 3 bases short and J 4 bases short, with 12 bases between. Germline CDR1 and CDR2: GTSNPN and SVGIG (reference sequence). This CDR3 reads CAWRLAGIYGYTF. The CDR3 DNA reads as TGTGCCTGGAGGTTAGCAGGGATCTATGGCTACACCTTC.

The table lists this clonotype with many counts. The rearrangement joins TRBV19 to TRBJ1-5; possibly TRBD1 for D (6 bases). Germline CDR1 is LNHDA and CDR2 is SQIVND (reference sequence). V was pared by 5 bases and J by 3 bases, with 14 bases between. The CDR3 runs 15 residues. CDR3 in DNA: TGTGCCAGTAGTGAAACAGGGAGATCCAATCAGCCCCAGCATTTT. This encodes CASSETGRSNQPQHF.

This clonotype was found a few times. In nucleotides, the CDR3 is TGCAGCGTTGCCGGACAGACTAGCGTTGGGGACTCTGGGGCCAACGTCCTGACTTTC. Protein: CSVAGQTSVGDSGANVLTF. The J gene is TRBJ2-6, the V gene TRBV29-1; 8 nucleotides line up with TRBD2. Germline V lookup: CDR1 SQVTM, CDR2 ANQGSEA. With V trimmed by 4 bases and J by 0 bases, 14 bases remained unmatched. The CDR3 totals 19 residues.

This clonotype was observed a handful of times. The J gene is TRBJ2-5, the V gene TRBV20-1; D is ambiguous. CDR3 size: 14 residues. With 0 bases removed from V and 5 bases from J, the gap between germline ends came to 13 bases. Germline V CDR1 and CDR2: DFQATT, SNEGSKA (reference sequence). CDR3 region: CSARDRTRRETQYF. Written as DNA, the CDR3 is TGCAGTGCTAGAGATAGGACGAGGCGCGAGACCCAGTACTTC.

This clonotype was observed a few times. V gene TRBV14 combines with J gene TRBJ1-2; D uncertain. The length of the CDR3 is 18 residues. Per the germline V gene, CDR1 is SGHDN and CDR2 is FVKESK. V was trimmed by 4 bases and J by 0 bases, leaving 21 bases between them. The chain's CDR3 is CASSRLLGRGNTNYGYTF. The CDR3 DNA follows: TGTGCCAGCAGCCGCCTGCTTGGCAGAGGGAACACTAACTATGGCTACACCTTC.

This clonotype appeared many times. The chain couples TRBV7-2 to TRBJ2-1; no clear D gene. Germline V gene lookup returns CDR1 SGHTA and CDR2 FQGNSA. The CDR3 has 11 amino acids. V was cut by 6 bases and J by 9 bases, with 9 bases left in between. CDR3 residues: CASSTWAEQFF. For the CDR3, the DNA is TGTGCCAGCAGTACTTGGGCTGAGCAGTTCTTC.

This clonotype has only a few counts. This CDR3 reads CASSVKQVGIPYGELFF. CDR3 coding DNA: TGTGCCAGCAGCGTAAAGCAAGTCGGGATTCCGTACGGGGAGCTGTTTTTT. The chain uses TRBV9 and TRBJ2-2; possibly TRBD2 for D (5 bases). CDR3 length: 17 residues. The germline V gene has CDR1 SGDLS and CDR2 YYNGEE. Deletions cut 1 base from V and 7 bases from J, with 20 bases between.

Only a few counts were recorded for this clonotype. The J gene is TRBJ2-2, the V gene TRBV11-2, with TRBD1 matching over 9 bases. J was trimmed by 0 bases and V by 3 bases; bases with no gene match: 2. The CDR3 covers 16 residues. The germline CDR1 and CDR2 sequences are SGHAT and FQNNGV. CDR3 coding DNA: TGTGCCAGCAGCTTCTGGGACAGGGCGAACACCGGGGAGCTGTTTTTT. It yields the protein CASSFWDRANTGELFF.

This clonotype was detected ten times or more. The rearrangement links TRBV24-1 to TRBJ2-1, with D possibly TRBD2 on 5 matching bases. The V gene lost 0 bases and the J gene lost 14 bases, with 10 bases spanning the gap. Germline assignment: CDR1 KGHDR and CDR2 SFDVKD. CDR3 length equals 12 residues. The DNA for the CDR3 is TGTGCCACCAGTGATTTGTGGGGAGAAAAGTTCTTC. As protein: CATSDLWGEKFF.

The chain carries TRBV15 and TRBJ2-7, with D perhaps matching TRBD1 or TRBD2 (5 bases each). V was shortened by 0 bases and J by 0 bases, with 12 bases between the two germline ends. Germline loops: CDR1 LNHNV, CDR2 YYDKDF (reference sequence). CDR3 size: 16 residues. This CDR3 reads CATSRESVGDSYEQYF. Here the CDR3 DNA reads TGTGCCACCAGCAGAGAATCGGTGGGGGACTCCTACGAGCAGTACTTC. Drawing the rest from reference TRBV15 and TRBJ2-7, the complete variable domain is DAMVIQNPRYQVTQFGKPVTLSCSQTLNHNVMYWYQQKSSQAPKLLFHYYDKDFNNEADTPDNFQSRRPNTSFCFLDIRSPGLGDTAMYLCATSRESVGDSYEQYFGPGTRLTVT.

This clonotype came up many times. The chain employs TRBV27 and TRBJ2-1; D is possibly TRBD1 (5 bases). CDR3 length equals 15 residues. The V end was cut by 3 bases, the J end by 9 bases, with 18 bases between. Germline CDR1 reads MNHEY; CDR2 reads SMNVEV (reference sequence). The DNA of the CDR3 is TGTGCCAGCAGTTTCACAAGGGCCCCAAGGGGTGAGCAGTTCTTC. As protein: CASSFTRAPRGEQFF.

This clonotype was found many times. The chain is built from TRBV24-1 and TRBJ2-1; 8 nucleotides line up with TRBD1. The CDR3 is 15 residues long. After removal of 7 bases from V and 2 bases from J, the junction contained 6 bases not matched to a gene. The germline V gene has CDR1 KGHDR and CDR2 SFDVKD. CDR3 bases: TGTGCCACCAGCGACAGGGGTCCCGCCTACAATGAGCAGTTCTTC. It encodes CATSDRGPAYNEQFF.

Only a few counts were recorded for this clonotype. The V gene is TRBV6-5, the J gene TRBJ2-7, with D perhaps matching TRBD2 (6 bases). Germline loops: CDR1 MNHEY, CDR2 SVGAGI. Trimming pared 4 bases from V and 3 bases from J, leaving 16 bases between. CDR3 length: 15 amino acids. The CDR3 loop reads CASSSPRDGGYEQYF. CDR3 bases: TGTGCCAGCAGTTCCCCCCGGGACGGGGGCTACGAGCAGTACTTC.

The genes are TRBV10-3 and TRBJ2-7; maybe TRBD2 (5 bases). CDR1 and CDR2 from the germline V gene are ENHRY and SYGVKD. The CDR3 is made up of 14 amino acids. V lost 2 bases and J 2 bases, leaving 10 bases between the germline ends. CDR3 in DNA: TGTGCCATCAGTGAGCCTAGCCCCCCCTACGAGCAGTACTTC. It is translated as CAISEPSPPYEQYF.